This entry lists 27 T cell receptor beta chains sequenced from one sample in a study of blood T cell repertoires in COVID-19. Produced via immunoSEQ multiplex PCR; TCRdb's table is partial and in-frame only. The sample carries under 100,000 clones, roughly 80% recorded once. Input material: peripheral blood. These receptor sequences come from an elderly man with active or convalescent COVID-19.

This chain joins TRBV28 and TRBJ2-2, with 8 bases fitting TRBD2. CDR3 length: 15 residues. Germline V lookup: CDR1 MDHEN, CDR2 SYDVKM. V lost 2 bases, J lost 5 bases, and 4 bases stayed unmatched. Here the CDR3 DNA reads TGTGCCAGCAGTTTAAGCGGGGGAGTTACCGGGGAGCTGTTTTTT. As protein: CASSLSGGVTGELFF.

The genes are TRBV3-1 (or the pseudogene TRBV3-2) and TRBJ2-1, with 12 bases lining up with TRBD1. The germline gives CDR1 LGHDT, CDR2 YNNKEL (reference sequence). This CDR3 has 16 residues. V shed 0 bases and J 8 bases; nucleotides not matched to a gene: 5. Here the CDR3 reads CASSQEPGQGAYEQFF. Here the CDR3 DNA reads TGTGCCAGCAGCCAAGAGCCGGGACAGGGGGCGTATGAGCAGTTCTTC.

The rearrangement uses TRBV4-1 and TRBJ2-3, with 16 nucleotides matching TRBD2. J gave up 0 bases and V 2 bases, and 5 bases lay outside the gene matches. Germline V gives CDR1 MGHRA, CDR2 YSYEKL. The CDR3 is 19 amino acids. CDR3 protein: CASSQHGTSGGASTDTQYF. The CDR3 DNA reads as TGCGCCAGCAGCCAACACGGGACTAGCGGGGGGGCCAGCACAGATACGCAGTATTTT.

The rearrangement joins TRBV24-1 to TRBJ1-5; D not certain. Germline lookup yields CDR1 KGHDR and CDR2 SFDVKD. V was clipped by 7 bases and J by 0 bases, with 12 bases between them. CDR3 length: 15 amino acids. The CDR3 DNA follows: TGTGCCACCAGCCCCTCCCGGTATAGCAATCAGCCCCAGCATTTT. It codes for CATSPSRYSNQPQHF.

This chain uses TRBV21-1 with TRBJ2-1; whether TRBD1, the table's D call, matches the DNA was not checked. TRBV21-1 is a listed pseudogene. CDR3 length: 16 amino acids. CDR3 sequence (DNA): TGTGCCAGCAGCATGACAGGGGGTCACTCCTACAATGAGCAGTTCTTC. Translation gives CASSMTGGHSYNEQFF.

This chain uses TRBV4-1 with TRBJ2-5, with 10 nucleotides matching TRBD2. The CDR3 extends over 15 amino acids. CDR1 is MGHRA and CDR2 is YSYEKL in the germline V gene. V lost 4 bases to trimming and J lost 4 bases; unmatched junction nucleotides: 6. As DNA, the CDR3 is TGCGCCAGCAGCCCCAGCGGGGGGGCCGTAGAGACCCAGTACTTC. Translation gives CASSPSGGAVETQYF.

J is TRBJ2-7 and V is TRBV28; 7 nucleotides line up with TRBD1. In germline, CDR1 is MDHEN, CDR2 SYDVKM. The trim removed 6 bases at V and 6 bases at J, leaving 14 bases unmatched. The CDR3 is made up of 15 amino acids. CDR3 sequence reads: CASRTQRQGPGEQYF. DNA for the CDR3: TGTGCCAGCAGGACCCAAAGACAGGGTCCGGGCGAGCAGTACTTC.

For the CDR3, the DNA is TGCAGTGCTTCGGACATTTACGAGCAGTACTTC. This translates into CSASDIYEQYF. This chain uses TRBV20-1 with TRBJ2-7; TRBD1 might be the D (5 bases). The CDR3 spans 11 residues. The V gene's germline CDR1 is DFQATT and CDR2 SNEGSKA (reference sequence). The V gene lost 5 bases and the J gene lost 4 bases, with 9 bases spanning the gap.

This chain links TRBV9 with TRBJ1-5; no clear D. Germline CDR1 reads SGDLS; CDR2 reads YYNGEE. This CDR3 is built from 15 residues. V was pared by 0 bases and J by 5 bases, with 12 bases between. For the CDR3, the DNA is TGTGCCAGCAGCGTAGGGCCTGAAGCGGATCAGCCCCAGCATTTT. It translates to CASSVGPEADQPQHF. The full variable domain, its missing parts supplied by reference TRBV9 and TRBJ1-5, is DSGVTQTPKHLITATGQRVTLRCSPRSGDLSVYWYQQSLDQGLQFLIQYYNGEERAKGNILERFSAQQFPDLHSELNLSSLELGDSALYFCASSVGPEADQPQHFGDGTRLSIL.

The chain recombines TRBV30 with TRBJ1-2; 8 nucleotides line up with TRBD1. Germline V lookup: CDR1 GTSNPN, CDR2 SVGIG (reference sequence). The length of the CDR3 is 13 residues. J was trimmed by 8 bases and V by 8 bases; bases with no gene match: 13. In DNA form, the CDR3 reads TGTGCCCTAGACAGGGGATCGAGAACCGGCTACACCTTC. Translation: CALDRGSRTGYTF.

The DNA of the CDR3 is TGTGCCAGCGCGCCAGCCGGGACAGGTGTATACGAGCAGTACTTC. Translation: CASAPAGTGVYEQYF. The chain uses TRBV19 and TRBJ2-7, with 8 bases aligning to TRBD1. The trim removed 9 bases at V and 4 bases at J, leaving 14 bases unmatched. The CDR3 covers 15 residues. The germline gives CDR1 LNHDA, CDR2 SQIVND (reference sequence). Supplemented by reference TRBV19 and TRBJ2-7, the full variable domain reads DGGITQSPKYLFRKEGQNVTLSCEQNLNHDAMYWYRQDPGQGLRLIYYSQIVNDFQKGDIAEGYSVSREKKESFPLTVTSAQKNPTAFYLCASAPAGTGVYEQYFGPGTRLTVT.

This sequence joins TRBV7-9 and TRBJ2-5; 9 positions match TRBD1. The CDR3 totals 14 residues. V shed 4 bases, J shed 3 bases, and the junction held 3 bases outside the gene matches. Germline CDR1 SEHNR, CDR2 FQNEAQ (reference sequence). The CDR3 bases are TGTGCCAGCAGCTCCTGGACAGGGGAAGAGACCCAGTACTTC. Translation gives CASSSWTGEETQYF.

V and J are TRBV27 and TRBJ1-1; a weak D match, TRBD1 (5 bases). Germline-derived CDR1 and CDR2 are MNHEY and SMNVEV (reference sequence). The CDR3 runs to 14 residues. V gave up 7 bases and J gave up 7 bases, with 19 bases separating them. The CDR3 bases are TGTGCCAGCACACCGGCAGGGAAGGTCGGTGAAGCTTTCTTT. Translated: CASTPAGKVGEAFF.

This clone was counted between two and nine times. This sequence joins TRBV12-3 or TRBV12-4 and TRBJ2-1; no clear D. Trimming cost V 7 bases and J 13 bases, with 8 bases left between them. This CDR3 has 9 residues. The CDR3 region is CASNLGQFF. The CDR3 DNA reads TGTGCCAGCAACCTGGGCCAGTTCTTC.

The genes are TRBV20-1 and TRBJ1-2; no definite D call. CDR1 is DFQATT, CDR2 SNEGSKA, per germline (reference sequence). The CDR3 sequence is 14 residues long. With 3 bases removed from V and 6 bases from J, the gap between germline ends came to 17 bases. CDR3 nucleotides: TGCAGTGCTAGTAGCGTGAGGGTGAGGGATGGCTACACCTTC. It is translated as CSASSVRVRDGYTF.

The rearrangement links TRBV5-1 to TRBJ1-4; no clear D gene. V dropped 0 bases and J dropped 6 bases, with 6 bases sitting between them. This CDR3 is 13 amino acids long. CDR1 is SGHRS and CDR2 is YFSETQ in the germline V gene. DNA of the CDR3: TGCGCCAGCAGCTTGGAGCGGGATGAAAAACTGTTTTTT. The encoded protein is CASSLERDEKLFF.

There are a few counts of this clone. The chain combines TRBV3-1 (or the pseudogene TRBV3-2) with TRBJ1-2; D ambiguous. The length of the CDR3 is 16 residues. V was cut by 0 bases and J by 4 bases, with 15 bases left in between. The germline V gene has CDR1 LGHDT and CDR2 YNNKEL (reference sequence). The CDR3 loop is CASSQDSAFLSYGYTF. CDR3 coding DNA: TGTGCCAGCAGCCAAGATTCCGCCTTCCTAAGCTATGGCTACACCTTC.

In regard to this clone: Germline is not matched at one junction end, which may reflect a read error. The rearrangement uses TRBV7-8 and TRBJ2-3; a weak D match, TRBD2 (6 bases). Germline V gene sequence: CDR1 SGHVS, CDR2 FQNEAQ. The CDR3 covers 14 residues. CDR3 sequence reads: CATSERASTDTQYF. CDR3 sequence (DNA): TGTGCCACCAGCGAGCGGGCCAGCACAGATACGCAGTATTTT.

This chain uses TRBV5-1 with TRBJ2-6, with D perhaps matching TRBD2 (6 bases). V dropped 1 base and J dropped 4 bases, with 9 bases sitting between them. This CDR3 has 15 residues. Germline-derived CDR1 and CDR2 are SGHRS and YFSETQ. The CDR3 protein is CASSLWGGGANVLTF. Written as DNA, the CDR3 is TGCGCCAGCAGCTTGTGGGGAGGCGGGGCCAACGTCCTGACTTTC. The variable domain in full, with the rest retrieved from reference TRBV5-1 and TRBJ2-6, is KAGVTQTPRYLIKTRGQQVTLSCSPISGHRSVSWYQQTPGQGLQFLFEYFSETQRNKGNFPGRFSGRQFSNSRSEMNVSTLELGDSALYLCASSLWGGGANVLTFGAGSRLTVL.

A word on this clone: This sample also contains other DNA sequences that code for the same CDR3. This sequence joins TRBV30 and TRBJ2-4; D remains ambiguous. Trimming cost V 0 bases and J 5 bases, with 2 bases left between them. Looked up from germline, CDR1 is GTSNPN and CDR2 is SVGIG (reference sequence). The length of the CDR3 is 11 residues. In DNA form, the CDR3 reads TGTGCCTGGAGTGTCGAAAACATTCAGTACTTC. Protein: CAWSVENIQYF.

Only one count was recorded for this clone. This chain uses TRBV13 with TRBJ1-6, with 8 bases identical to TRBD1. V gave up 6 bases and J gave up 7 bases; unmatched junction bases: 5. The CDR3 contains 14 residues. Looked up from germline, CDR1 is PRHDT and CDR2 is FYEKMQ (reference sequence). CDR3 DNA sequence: TGTGCCAGCAGTCAGGGGGCGTTAAATTCACCCCTCCACTTT. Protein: CASSQGALNSPLHF. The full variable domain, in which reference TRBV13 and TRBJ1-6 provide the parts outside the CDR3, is AAGVIQSPRHLIKEKRETATLKCYPIPRHDTVYWYQQGPGQDPQFLISFYEKMQSDKGSIPDRFSAQQFSDYHSELNMSSLELGDSALYFCASSQGALNSPLHFGNGTRLTVT.

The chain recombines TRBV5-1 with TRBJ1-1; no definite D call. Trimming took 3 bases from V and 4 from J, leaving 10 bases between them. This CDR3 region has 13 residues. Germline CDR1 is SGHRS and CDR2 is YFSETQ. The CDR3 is CASSSSRGTEAFF. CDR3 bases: TGCGCCAGCAGCTCGTCCCGGGGCACTGAAGCTTTCTTT. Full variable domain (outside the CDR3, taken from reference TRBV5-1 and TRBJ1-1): KAGVTQTPRYLIKTRGQQVTLSCSPISGHRSVSWYQQTPGQGLQFLFEYFSETQRNKGNFPGRFSGRQFSNSRSEMNVSTLELGDSALYLCASSSSRGTEAFFGQGTRLTVV.

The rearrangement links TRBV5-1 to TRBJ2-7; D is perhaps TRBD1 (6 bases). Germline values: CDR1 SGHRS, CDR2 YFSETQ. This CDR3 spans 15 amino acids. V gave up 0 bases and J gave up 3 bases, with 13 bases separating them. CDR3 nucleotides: TGCGCCAGCAGCTTGGTGGGGGCGGCGGGCTACGAGCAGTACTTC. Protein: CASSLVGAAGYEQYF.

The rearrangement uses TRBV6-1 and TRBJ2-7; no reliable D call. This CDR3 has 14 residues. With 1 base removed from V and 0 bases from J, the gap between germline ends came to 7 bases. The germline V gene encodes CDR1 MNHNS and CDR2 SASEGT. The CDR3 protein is CASSEVRSSYEQYF. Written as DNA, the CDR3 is TGTGCCAGCAGTGAAGTCCGCAGCTCCTACGAGCAGTACTTC.

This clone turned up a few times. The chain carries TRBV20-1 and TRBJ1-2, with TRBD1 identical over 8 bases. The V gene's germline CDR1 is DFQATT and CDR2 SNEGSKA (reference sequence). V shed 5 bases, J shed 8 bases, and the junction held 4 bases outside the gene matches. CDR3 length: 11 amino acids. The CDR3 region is CSASDRAGYTF. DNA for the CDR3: TGCAGTGCTTCGGACAGGGCGGGCTACACCTTC.

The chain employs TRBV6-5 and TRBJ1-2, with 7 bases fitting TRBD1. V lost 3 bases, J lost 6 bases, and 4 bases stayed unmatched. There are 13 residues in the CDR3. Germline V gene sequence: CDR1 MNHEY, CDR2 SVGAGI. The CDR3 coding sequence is TGTGCCAGCAGTTATATAGGGGGCAATGGCTACACCTTC. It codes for CASSYIGGNGYTF.

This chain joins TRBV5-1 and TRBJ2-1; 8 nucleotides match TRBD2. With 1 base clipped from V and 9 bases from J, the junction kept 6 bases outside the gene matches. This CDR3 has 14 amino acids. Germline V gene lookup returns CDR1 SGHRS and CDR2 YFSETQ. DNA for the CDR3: TGCGCCAGCAGCTTGAGTAGCGGGGCGGGTGAGCAGTTCTTC. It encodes CASSLSSGAGEQFF.